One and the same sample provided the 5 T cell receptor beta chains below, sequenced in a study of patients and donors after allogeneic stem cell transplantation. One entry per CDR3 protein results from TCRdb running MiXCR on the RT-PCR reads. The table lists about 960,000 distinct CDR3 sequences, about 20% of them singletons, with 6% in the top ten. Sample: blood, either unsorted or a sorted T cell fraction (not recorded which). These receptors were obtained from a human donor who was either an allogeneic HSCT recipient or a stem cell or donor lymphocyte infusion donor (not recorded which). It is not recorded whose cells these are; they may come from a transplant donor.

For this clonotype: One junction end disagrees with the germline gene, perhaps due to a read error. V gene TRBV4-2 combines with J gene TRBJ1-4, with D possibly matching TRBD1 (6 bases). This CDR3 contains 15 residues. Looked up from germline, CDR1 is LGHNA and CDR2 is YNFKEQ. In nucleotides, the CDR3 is TGTGCCAGCAGTCAAGGGGGGGTGACTAATGAAAAACTGTTTTTT. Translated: CASSQGGVTNEKLFF.

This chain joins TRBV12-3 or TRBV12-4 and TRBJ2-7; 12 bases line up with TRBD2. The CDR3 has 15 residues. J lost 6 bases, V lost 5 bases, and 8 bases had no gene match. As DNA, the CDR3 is TGTGCCAGCAGTATATCTAGCGGGGGGGCCCCCGAGCAGTACTTC. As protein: CASSISSGGAPEQYF.

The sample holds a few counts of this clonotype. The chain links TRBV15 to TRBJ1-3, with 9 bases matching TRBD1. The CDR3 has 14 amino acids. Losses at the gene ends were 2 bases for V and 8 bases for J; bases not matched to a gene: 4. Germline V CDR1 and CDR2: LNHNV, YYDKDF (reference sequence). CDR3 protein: CATSRPDRGDTIYF. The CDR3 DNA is TGTGCCACCAGCAGACCTGACAGGGGGGACACCATATATTTT.

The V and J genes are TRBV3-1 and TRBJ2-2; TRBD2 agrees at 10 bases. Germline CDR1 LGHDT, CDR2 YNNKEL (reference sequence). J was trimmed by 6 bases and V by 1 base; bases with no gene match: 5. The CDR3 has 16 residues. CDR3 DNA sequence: TGTGCCAGCAGCCAAGGTAGCGGGGGGATCGCCGGGGAGCTGTTTTTT. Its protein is CASSQGSGGIAGELFF.

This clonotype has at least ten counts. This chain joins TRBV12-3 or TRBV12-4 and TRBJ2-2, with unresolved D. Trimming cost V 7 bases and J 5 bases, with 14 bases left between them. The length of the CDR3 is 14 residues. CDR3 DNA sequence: TGTGCCAGCAAGGTCATACTGAGGACCGGGGAGCTGTTTTTT. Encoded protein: CASKVILRTGELFF.